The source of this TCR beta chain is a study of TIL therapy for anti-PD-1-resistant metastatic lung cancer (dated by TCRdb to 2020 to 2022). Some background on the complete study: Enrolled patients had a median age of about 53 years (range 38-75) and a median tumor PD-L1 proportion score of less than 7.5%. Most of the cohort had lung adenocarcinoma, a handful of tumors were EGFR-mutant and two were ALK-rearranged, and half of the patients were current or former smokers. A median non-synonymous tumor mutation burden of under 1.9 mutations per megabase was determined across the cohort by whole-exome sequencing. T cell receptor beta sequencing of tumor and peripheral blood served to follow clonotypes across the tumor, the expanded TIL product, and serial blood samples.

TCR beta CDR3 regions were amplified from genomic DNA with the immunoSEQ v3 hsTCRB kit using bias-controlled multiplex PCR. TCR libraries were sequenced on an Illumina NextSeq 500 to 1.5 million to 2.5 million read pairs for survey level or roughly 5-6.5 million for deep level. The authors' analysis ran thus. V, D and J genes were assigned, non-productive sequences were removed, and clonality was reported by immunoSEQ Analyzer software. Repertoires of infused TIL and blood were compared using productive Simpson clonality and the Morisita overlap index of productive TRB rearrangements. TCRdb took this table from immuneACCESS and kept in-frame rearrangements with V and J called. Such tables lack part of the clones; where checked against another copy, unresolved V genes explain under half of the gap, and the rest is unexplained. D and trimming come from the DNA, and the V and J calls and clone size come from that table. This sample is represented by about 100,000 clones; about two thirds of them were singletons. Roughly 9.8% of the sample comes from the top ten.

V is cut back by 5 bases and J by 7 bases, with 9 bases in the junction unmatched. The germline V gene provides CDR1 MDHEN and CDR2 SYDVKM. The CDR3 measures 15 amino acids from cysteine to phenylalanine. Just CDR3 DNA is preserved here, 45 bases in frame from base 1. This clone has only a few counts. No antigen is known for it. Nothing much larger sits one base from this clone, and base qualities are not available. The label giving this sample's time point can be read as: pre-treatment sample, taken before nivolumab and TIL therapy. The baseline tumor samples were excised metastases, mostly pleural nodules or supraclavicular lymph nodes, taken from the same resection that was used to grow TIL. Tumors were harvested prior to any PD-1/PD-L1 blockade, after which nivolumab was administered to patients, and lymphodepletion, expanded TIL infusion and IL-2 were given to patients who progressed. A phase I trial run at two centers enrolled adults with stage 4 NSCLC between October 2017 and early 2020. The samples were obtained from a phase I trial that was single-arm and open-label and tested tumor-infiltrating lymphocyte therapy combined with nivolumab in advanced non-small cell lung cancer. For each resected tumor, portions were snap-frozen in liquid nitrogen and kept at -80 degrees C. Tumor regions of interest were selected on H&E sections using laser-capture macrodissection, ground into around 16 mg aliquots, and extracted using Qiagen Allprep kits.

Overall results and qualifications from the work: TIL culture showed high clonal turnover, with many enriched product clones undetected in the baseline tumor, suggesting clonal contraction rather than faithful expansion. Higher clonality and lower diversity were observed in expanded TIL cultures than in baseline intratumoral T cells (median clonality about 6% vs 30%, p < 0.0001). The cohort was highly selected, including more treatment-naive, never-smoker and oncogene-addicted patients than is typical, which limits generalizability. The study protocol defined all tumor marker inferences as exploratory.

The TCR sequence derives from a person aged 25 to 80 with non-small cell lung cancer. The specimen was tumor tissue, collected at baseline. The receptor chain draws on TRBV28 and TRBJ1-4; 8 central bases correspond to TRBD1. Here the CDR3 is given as CASSPVGTGGEKLFF. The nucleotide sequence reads TGTGCCAGCAGTCCGGTGGGGACAGGTGGTGAAAAACTGTTTTTT.